One sample yielded the 15 T cell receptor beta chains listed below, sequenced in a study of shared clonotypes between healthy human individuals. Assay used: immunoSEQ multiplex PCR; TCRdb lists only in-frame clones, some missing. The profile shows about 1.1 million clones, around 78% of them singletons. Sequenced: memory CD4+ T cells from PBMCs. The subset was: CD45RA-negative fraction. The receptor set was obtained from a man between 18 and 35 years old in good health. Some clones in this sample may be carry-over from other donors' samples.

In this sample, this clone turned up a few times. V gene TRBV5-1 combines with J gene TRBJ1-6, with TRBD1 matching 7 bases. Per germline, CDR1 SGHRS and CDR2 YFSETQ. Unmatched junction bases numbered 9, after V lost 3 bases and J lost 6 bases. The CDR3 spans 16 residues. The CDR3 DNA follows: TGCGCCAGCAGCTCGCAAGGGGGCCGGACTAATTCACCCCTCCACTTT. It translates to CASSSQGGRTNSPLHF. The full variable domain, with the rest looked up from reference TRBV5-1 and TRBJ1-6, is KAGVTQTPRYLIKTRGQQVTLSCSPISGHRSVSWYQQTPGQGLQFLFEYFSETQRNKGNFPGRFSGRQFSNSRSEMNVSTLELGDSALYLCASSSQGGRTNSPLHFGNGTRLTVT.

About this clone: A read error likely explains this, since a far larger clone differs by one base. The sample contains more than one DNA sequence encoding this CDR3. The chain employs TRBV27 and TRBJ1-2; no reliable D call. The CDR3 length is 13 residues. The germline V gene has CDR1 MNHEY and CDR2 SMNVEV (reference sequence). V lost 6 bases to trimming and J lost 7 bases, with 15 bases between them. The CDR3 DNA follows: TGTGCCAGCAGCTTAAACGGCCAGCTTGGCTACACCTTC. Translation gives CASSLNGQLGYTF.

V is TRBV4-3 and J is TRBJ2-4, with D possibly TRBD1 on 7 matching bases. V dropped 0 bases and J dropped 4 bases, with 13 bases sitting between them. The CDR3 spans 16 residues. Germline loops: CDR1 LGHNA, CDR2 YSLEER. The CDR3 protein is CASSQDFRGVKNIQYF. DNA of the CDR3: TGCGCCAGCAGCCAAGATTTCAGGGGGGTAAAAAACATTCAGTACTTC.

Points on this clone: One end of the junction varies from germline; a read error may be responsible. Other DNA sequences from this sample encode an identical CDR3 as well. The CDR3 DNA reads as TGTGCCAGCAGCCGAAACCTCCGGGAGGCTAACTACGGCTACACCTTC. Translated: CASSRNLREANYGYTF. V and J are TRBV5-6 and TRBJ1-2; D unresolved. Germline-derived CDR1 and CDR2 are SGHDT and YYEEEE. The CDR3 runs to 16 residues.

The V gene is TRBV7-3, the J gene TRBJ2-1, with D perhaps TRBD1 (6 bases). V lost 1 base and J lost 6, with 28 bases in between. CDR1 is SGHTA and CDR2 is FQGTGA in the germline V gene. The CDR3 length is 20 residues. CDR3 amino acids: CASSLRGGQTTLNEGNEQFF. CDR3 nucleotides: TGTGCCAGCAGCTTAAGGGGCGGACAGACAACGCTTAACGAGGGCAATGAGCAGTTCTTC.

The chain joins TRBV7-2 to TRBJ2-3; D uncertain. There are 12 residues in the CDR3. The germline CDR1 and CDR2 sequences are SGHTA and FQGNSA. The germline V and J ends were trimmed by 5 bases and 5 bases, with 8 bases remaining between them. DNA for the CDR3: TGTGCCAGCAGCCGAGACGTAGATACGCAGTATTTT. Translation gives CASSRDVDTQYF.

The CDR3 reads CASSLNSGSGTQYF. Written as DNA, the CDR3 is TGTGCCAGCAGCTTAAATAGCGGGAGTGGAACGCAGTATTTT. This chain links TRBV5-4 with TRBJ2-3; 9 bases line up with TRBD2. CDR3 size: 14 residues. CDR1 and CDR2 from the germline V gene are SGHNT and YYREEE (reference sequence). J lost 9 bases, V lost 2 bases, and 7 bases had no gene match.

This clone was observed once. The chain employs TRBV21-1 and TRBJ2-7; TRBD2 is the table's D call and was not checked against the DNA. TRBV21-1 corresponds to a pseudogene. The CDR3 consists of 16 residues. DNA of the CDR3: TGTGCCAGCAGCAAAGGCCCTAGCGGGAGAAGTGGCGAGCAGTACTTC. Its protein is CASSKGPSGRSGEQYF.

The chain uses TRBV18 and TRBJ2-5; no firm D call. Trimming took 5 bases from V and 2 from J, leaving 12 bases between them. Germline CDR1 KGHSH, CDR2 LQKENI. This CDR3 is 14 amino acids long. The CDR3: CASSTRRIQETQYF. The CDR3 DNA reads TGTGCCAGCTCAACTCGCAGGATACAAGAGACCCAGTACTTC.

Comments on this clone: A much larger clonotype is one base distant, so this may be a read error. Other DNA variants within this sample encode the same CDR3. The CDR3 sequence: CASSLWETQYF. CDR3 bases: TGTGCCAGCAGCTTGTGGGAGACCCAGTACTTC. The rearrangement uses TRBV11-2 and TRBJ2-5; no reliable D call. The CDR3 spans 11 residues. The V gene lost 3 bases and the J gene lost 5 bases, with 4 bases spanning the gap. The germline V gene encodes CDR1 SGHAT and CDR2 FQNNGV.

The chain joins TRBV6-5 to TRBJ1-3; D unresolved. V lost 0 bases to trimming and J lost 0 bases, with 6 bases between them. CDR3 length: 15 residues. CDR1 and CDR2 (germline): MNHEY, SVGAGI. In nucleotides, the CDR3 is TGTGCCAGCAGTTACTCGCCCAGCTCTGGAAACACCATATATTTT. This sequence encodes CASSYSPSSGNTIYF.

J is TRBJ2-2 and V is TRBV19; TRBD2 aligns across 9 bases. Germline loops: CDR1 LNHDA, CDR2 SQIVND (reference sequence). The CDR3 spans 17 residues. Losses at the gene ends were 4 bases for V and 7 bases for J; bases not matched to a gene: 13. CDR3 sequence: CASSTLVAGAGIGELFF. CDR3 nucleotide sequence: TGTGCCAGTAGTACCCTTGTAGCGGGGGCCGGAATCGGGGAGCTGTTTTTT. The entire variable domain, with the rest obtained from reference TRBV19 and TRBJ2-2, is as follows: DGGITQSPKYLFRKEGQNVTLSCEQNLNHDAMYWYRQDPGQGLRLIYYSQIVNDFQKGDIAEGYSVSREKKESFPLTVTSAQKNPTAFYLCASSTLVAGAGIGELFFGEGSRLTVL.

CDR3 DNA: TGTGCCAGCAGTTCATCCAACAGGGGTGACCATGGCTACACCTTC. It encodes CASSSSNRGDHGYTF. The genes are TRBV25-1 and TRBJ1-2; 7 nucleotides align to TRBD1. This CDR3 is built from 15 residues. Germline assignment: CDR1 MGHDK and CDR2 SYGVNS. The V segment lost 5 bases and the J segment 6 bases; nucleotides outside the gene matches: 12.

The chain combines TRBV4-3 with TRBJ2-7; TRBD2 matches 8 bases. There are 13 residues in the CDR3. V dropped 3 bases and J dropped 3; count of bases not matched to a gene: 1. Germline assignment: CDR1 LGHNA and CDR2 YSLEER. CDR3 in amino acids: CASSQGLGYEQYF. The CDR3 DNA follows: TGCGCCAGCAGCCAGGGACTAGGCTACGAGCAGTACTTC.

The chain recombines TRBV5-1 with TRBJ1-1, with D hard to call. The length of the CDR3 is 15 residues. The V gene's germline CDR1 is SGHRS and CDR2 YFSETQ. Trimming took 4 bases from V and 1 from J, leaving 14 bases between them. CDR3 protein: CASSVPLQENTEAFF. CDR3 nucleotide sequence: TGCGCCAGCAGCGTGCCATTGCAGGAGAACACTGAAGCTTTCTTT.